Sequencing of this T cell receptor (beta chain) was carried out in a study of blood T cell repertoires in COVID-19. In the study overall: The United States, Italy and Spain provided the acute and convalescent COVID-19 samples.

The authors' processing: Estimates of nucleated cell counts were drawn from the amplification of reference gene primers. Data came from immunoSEQ multiplex PCR; TCRdb stores just in-frame clones and leaves some out. Clonal size and the V and J genes are those of that table, whereas D and trimming came from the DNA. Seen here are 200,000 to 250,000 clones, about 83% observed once, and the top ten hold approximately 6.8%. In germline, CDR1 is SGHKS, CDR2 YYEKEE (reference sequence). V gave up 0 bases and J gave up 4 bases, with 13 bases separating them. This CDR3 is 16 amino acids long. The V and J genes are TRBV5-5 and TRBJ2-2; D uncertain. The sample was PBMCs or T cells enriched from blood (not recorded which). This TCR was recovered from a middle-aged woman who had recovered from COVID-19. CDR3 amino acids: CASSLVVLTSTGELFF. The CDR3 DNA reads TGTGCCAGCAGCTTGGTTGTCCTCACGAGCACCGGGGAGCTGTTTTTT.